This T cell receptor (beta chain) is drawn from a study of T cell responses to AZD1222 COVID-19 vaccine. The protocol was immunoSEQ multiplex PCR, while the TCRdb copy is restricted to in-frame clones and leaves out a portion. The data contain around 96,000 clones, around 83% of them seen just once; the ten biggest clones take up about 6%. General study results and limits: Baseline seropositives among AZD1222 recipients totaled only 6 or 7. Increased Spike-specific TCR breadth and depth were observed after two AZD1222 doses. The sample set comprised mostly white British donors with more females, and clonal diversity was possibly underestimated. As reported, nearly half of all spike-specific TCRs target variant regions that are unmutated.

The CDR3 has 14 residues. V gave up 1 base and J gave up 4 bases, with 10 bases separating them. CDR1 is SGHTA, CDR2 FQGNSA, per germline. Worth noting for this clone: Its antigen is still unknown.

The sample here was peripheral blood, taken 28 days after the second AZD1222 dose. This receptor was taken from an adult who received the AZD1222 COVID-19 vaccine. The rearrangement uses TRBV7-2 and TRBJ1-2, with D hard to call. CDR3 bases: TGTGCCAGCAGCTTAGATGGCAAGAGCTATGGCTACACCTTC. It yields the protein CASSLDGKSYGYTF.